The clone carrying this T cell receptor (beta chain) was picked up one time. Its antigen is unknown. The data stem from a study of shared clonotypes between healthy human individuals. Broader study findings: Estimated richness was generally greater in naive than memory subsets. Shared clonotypes across all four donors exceeded non-shared ones in generation probability. Sharing across four donors was highest in naive CD4 (about 5%) and lowest in memory CD8 (about 0.4%).

This CDR3 contains 15 residues. V lost 7 bases and J lost 5, with 20 bases in between. The germline gives CDR1 SGHVS, CDR2 FNYEAQ. The input for sorted-subset replicate PCRs was around 0.2 ug DNA, around 30,000 T cell genomes. Some clones are missing from TCRdb's copy, which holds only in-frame ones; the method was immunoSEQ multiplex PCR. The table lists roughly 2.5 million clones, roughly 92% of them singletons, with roughly 0.14% in the top ten. The chain recombines TRBV7-6 with TRBJ2-5; TRBD2 is a possible D gene (6 bases). The sample was naive CD4+ T cells sorted from blood. Subset of the sample: CD45RA+ positively selected. The sequence was obtained from a man aged 18-30 years in good health. This chain's CDR3 is CASTPFGGLVETQYF. DNA for the CDR3: TGTGCCAGCACCCCTTTTGGGGGGTTGGTGGAGACCCAGTACTTC.